These T cell receptor beta chains were read from a single sample in a study of shared clonotypes between healthy human individuals. Method: immunoSEQ multiplex PCR; TCRdb's copy keeps in-frame clones and lacks some. This table holds about 1.9 million clones, 93% found once. The sequencing input was naive CD8+ T cells from PBMCs. Source of these receptors: a man younger than 35 in good health. Some clones in this sample may be carry-over from other donors' samples. The CDR3 runs from the conserved cysteine through the conserved F or W. The D gene is left open where the match is weak. Size values are once, few and many counts, or a class for expanded clones, and some rows have none.

TRBJ2-7 NA NA TRBV10-2 CASMKGGYEQYF TGCGCCAGCATGAAGGGGGGATACGAGCAGTACTTC
TRBJ2-3 NA TRBD1 TRBV7-6 CASSSSGGSDTQYF TGTGCCAGCAGCTCGTCAGGGGGCTCGGATACGCAGTATTTT
TRBJ2-2 NA TRBD2 TRBV6-5 CASSAGLAAGELFF TGTGCCAGCAGTGCGGGACTAGCGGCCGGGGAGCTGTTTTTT
TRBJ2-2 NA NA TRBV11-3 CASSLDARDTGELFF TGTGCCAGCAGCTTAGATGCTAGAGACACCGGGGAGCTGTTTTTT
TRBJ2-7 NA NA TRBV5-6 CASSLLGYEQYF TGTGCCAGCAGCTTGTTAGGGTACGAGCAGTACTTC
TRBJ2-2 NA NA TRBV14 CASSLYKGGELFF TGTGCCAGCAGCCTTTATAAGGGCGGGGAGCTGTTTTTT
TRBJ2-7 NA TRBD2 TRBV9 CASSWGLAGYEQYF TGTGCCAGCAGTTGGGGACTAGCGGGATACGAGCAGTACTTC
TRBJ1-3 NA NA TRBV19 CASSSGGPGNTIYF TGTGCCAGTAGTTCCGGGGGACCTGGAAACACCATATATTTT
TRBJ1-4 few NA TRBV7-9 CASSSGTVEELFF TGTGCCAGCAGCTCGGGGACCGTAGAGGAACTGTTTTTT
TRBJ2-1 NA NA TRBV7-9 CASSLEGGYNEQFF TGTGCCAGCAGCTTAGAGGGCGGATACAATGAGCAGTTCTTC
TRBJ2-3 NA TRBD2 TRBV4-3 CASSRGSSGRPTDTQYF TGCGCCAGCAGCCGCGGGTCTAGCGGGAGGCCCACAGATACGCAGTATTTT
TRBJ2-1 NA NA TRBV7-2 CASSRRLGYDNEQFF TGTGCCAGCAGTCGACGACTAGGATACGACAATGAGCAGTTCTTC
TRBJ2-7 NA NA TRBV18 CASSSRDTKGVEQYF TGTGCCAGCTCATCACGGGACACCAAGGGGGTTGAGCAGTACTTC
TRBJ2-1 once NA TRBV10-1 CASSEGTGVYNEQFF TGCGCCAGCAGTGAAGGAACGGGGGTATACAATGAGCAGTTCTTC
TRBJ2-7 NA NA TRBV6-5 CASSYLGDEQYF TGTGCCAGCAGTTACTTAGGGGACGAGCAGTACTTC
TRBJ2-1 NA TRBD2 TRBV11-1 CASSHLAGVYNEQFF TGTGCCAGCAGCCACCTAGCGGGAGTATACAATGAGCAGTTCTTC
TRBJ1-2 NA NA TRBV6-5 CASSYSTENYGYTF TGTGCCAGCAGTTACTCGACAGAGAACTATGGCTACACCTTC
TRBJ2-1 NA NA TRBV7-9 CASSLASFSTDEQFF TGTGCCAGCAGTCTCGCTAGCTTCTCTACAGATGAGCAGTTCTTC
TRBJ1-1 NA NA TRBV2 CASSAGAGTEAFF TGTGCCAGCAGTGCAGGGGCTGGCACTGAAGCTTTCTTT
TRBJ2-2 NA NA TRBV19 CASSWGDPDTGELFF TGTGCCAGCTCCTGGGGGGACCCTGACACCGGGGAGCTGTTTTTT
TRBJ2-7 NA NA TRBV30 CAWSPAGYEQYF TGTGCCTGGAGTCCAGCAGGATACGAGCAGTACTTC
TRBJ2-5 NA NA TRBV4-1 CASSQANAAETQYF TGCGCCAGCAGCCAGGCCAACGCAGCGGAGACCCAGTACTTC
TRBJ1-1 NA TRBD1 TRBV28 CASGPGTGAPEGNTEAFF TGTGCCAGTGGGCCCGGGACAGGGGCTCCTGAGGGGAACACTGAAGCTTTCTTT
TRBJ1-2 NA TRBD1 TRBV4-1 CASSQSQGGIYGYTF TGCGCCAGCAGCCAATCTCAGGGGGGGATCTATGGCTACACCTTC
TRBJ1-1 few NA TRBV12-2 CASRLEDGNTEAFF TGTGCAAGTCGCTTAGAGGACGGGAACACTGAAGCTTTCTTT
TRBJ2-1 NA NA TRBV2 CASSERRGQQKYNEQFF TGTGCCAGCAGTGAACGGAGGGGGCAACAGAAGTACAATGAGCAGTTCTTC
TRBJ2-7 NA NA TRBV9 CASSVPHEQYF TGTGCCAGCAGCGTGCCCCACGAGCAGTACTTC
TRBJ1-2 once NA TRBV9 CASSDPLGGTGYGYTF TGTGCCAGCAGCGACCCCCTAGGAGGGACGGGCTATGGCTACACCTTC
TRBJ1-2 NA NA TRBV7-2 CASSLYGYTF TGTGCCAGCAGCTTATATGGCTACACCTTC
TRBJ1-4 NA NA TRBV7-9 CASSLNPPGVGEKLFF TGTGCCAGCAGCTTAAATCCCCCGGGTGTAGGCGAAAAACTGTTTTTT
TRBJ2-7 NA NA TRBV5-6 CASSLGGREVYEQYF TGTGCCAGCAGCTTAGGAGGGCGCGAAGTCTACGAGCAGTACTTC
TRBJ2-3 NA NA TRBV27 CASSLTQGFTDTQYF TGTGCCAGCAGTTTAACTCAGGGGTTTACAGATACGCAGTATTTT
TRBJ2-7 NA NA TRBV30 CAWSFYFSYEQYF TGTGCCTGGAGTTTCTACTTCTCCTACGAGCAGTACTTC
TRBJ2-1 NA TRBD2 TRBV7-2 CASSFWLAGAYNEQFF TGTGCCAGCAGCTTTTGGCTAGCGGGAGCCTACAATGAGCAGTTCTTC
TRBJ2-1 NA TRBD1 TRBV27 CASSWDRAGSYNEQFF TGTGCCAGCAGTTGGGACAGGGCCGGCTCCTACAATGAGCAGTTCTTC
TRBJ2-7 NA NA TRBV7-9 CASSSLGQTQYF TGTGCCAGCAGCTCACTTGGACAGACGCAGTACTTC
TRBJ2-1 NA NA TRBV4-2 CASSPVPGGNEQFF TGTGCCAGCAGCCCGGTCCCAGGAGGGAATGAGCAGTTCTTC
TRBJ2-1 NA NA TRBV7-8 CASSLVKGPTYNEQFF TGTGCCAGCAGCTTAGTAAAGGGGCCAACCTACAATGAGCAGTTCTTC
TRBJ2-1 NA NA TRBV7-3 CASSLIGGDRNNEQFF TGTGCCAGCAGCTTAATAGGCGGGGATCGAAACAATGAGCAGTTCTTC
TRBJ2-2 NA TRBD2 TRBV7-2 CASSPGLAGGAGELFF TGTGCCAGCAGCCCCGGACTAGCGGGAGGGGCCGGGGAGCTGTTTTTT
TRBJ2-6 NA TRBD1 TRBV30 CAWKGGDFPGANVLTF TGTGCCTGGAAAGGGGGCGATTTTCCTGGGGCCAACGTCCTGACTTTC
TRBJ1-2 NA TRBD1 TRBV27 CASSPPGGGMEGYTF TGTGCCAGCAGCCCCCCAGGGGGGGGAATGGAGGGCTACACCTTC
TRBJ1-1 once NA TRBV6-5 CASSYLDGDCEAFF TGTGCCAGCAGTTACTTGGACGGAGACTGTGAAGCTTTCTTT